Below are 6 T cell receptor beta chains sequenced from a single sample in a study of T-cell memory formation after mild COVID-19. Via MiXCR, TCRdb re-called the 5' RACE reads, giving one row per CDR3 protein. The sample includes about 410,000 distinct CDR3 sequences, roughly 18% of them seen just once. Input material: PBMCs or a T cell subset sorted from them (not recorded which). All receptors come from a man between 18 and 29 years old who had mild COVID-19 (a few samples of this study predate the infection). Cell type and time point are not known.

The J gene is TRBJ2-7, the V gene TRBV5-1; possibly TRBD2 for D (6 bases). The CDR3 totals 16 residues. The V end lost 5 bases, the J end lost 2 bases, and 20 bases lay between the germline ends. Germline V CDR1 and CDR2: SGHRS, YFSETQ. DNA for the CDR3: TGCGCCAGCAGACAAGGTTGGGACTTTTTAACCTACGAGCAGTACTTC. It translates to CASRQGWDFLTYEQYF.

This clonotype occurred a few times. The chain combines TRBV28 with TRBJ2-4; D may be TRBD2 (6 bases). Germline CDR1 reads MDHEN; CDR2 reads SYDVKM. The length of the CDR3 is 13 residues. The V gene lost 3 bases and the J gene lost 7 bases, with 10 bases spanning the gap. The CDR3 region is CASSFGGRNIQYF. The DNA for the CDR3 is TGTGCCAGCAGTTTCGGGGGACGTAACATTCAGTACTTC.

This clonotype was seen more than once but under ten times. The chain recombines TRBV12-3 or TRBV12-4 with TRBJ2-5, with D possibly matching TRBD2 (6 bases). V was trimmed by 0 bases and J by 4 bases, leaving 18 bases between them. The CDR3 covers 17 residues. CDR3 bases: TGTGCCAGCAGTTTAGCGGGACGCGGGCCGCGGGGAGAGACCCAGTACTTC. Its protein product is CASSLAGRGPRGETQYF.

V usage is TRBV5-1 and J usage is TRBJ2-5; D is possibly TRBD1 (5 bases). This CDR3 has 14 residues. Germline lookup yields CDR1 SGHRS and CDR2 YFSETQ. V was cut by 4 bases and J by 5 bases, with 15 bases left in between. The CDR3 region has the DNA TGCGCCAGCAGCACCCCGAAGGGGAAGGAGACCCAGTACTTC. Its translation is CASSTPKGKETQYF.

There are a few counts of this clonotype. The chain links TRBV5-1 to TRBJ2-7; tentatively, D is TRBD1 or TRBD2 (5 bases each). The CDR3 runs to 14 residues. In germline, CDR1 is SGHRS, CDR2 YFSETQ. Trimming took 0 bases from V and 5 from J, leaving 12 bases between them. The DNA of the CDR3 is TGCGCCAGCAGCTTGGTGGCAGGGAGCAACGAGCAGTACTTC. Its protein is CASSLVAGSNEQYF.

This CDR3 is CASSLGQDMDEQYF. CDR3 nucleotides: TGCGCCAGCAGCTTGGGCCAGGATATGGACGAGCAGTACTTC. The chain links TRBV5-1 to TRBJ2-7; D remains unclear. In germline, CDR1 is SGHRS, CDR2 YFSETQ. This CDR3 is built from 14 residues. Trimming shortened V by 0 bases and J by 5 bases, and 12 bases separated the two germline ends.